These 14 T cell receptor beta chains were all obtained from the same sample, sequenced in a study of cytomegalovirus exposure and HLA in healthy donors (dated by TCRdb to about 2017). Library preparation employed the immunoSEQ multiplex PCR assay. For the multiplex PCR, a mixture combining 60 forward primers for TCR Vbeta segments and 13 reverse primers for TCR Jbeta segments was used. As stored in TCRdb, this immuneACCESS dataset retains in-frame rearrangements with V and J assigned. A fraction of the clones does not appear; measured against another copy, unresolved V genes explain less than half of the discrepancy, and the remainder lacks a known reason. This sample lists some 130,000 clones; roughly 70% were detected once. More than 6.5% of the sample is taken by the ten largest. The sequenced sample was PBMCs. Receptors originate from a man under 40 in good health and CMV-seronegative.

The chain carries TRBV27 and TRBJ2-7; TRBD1 matches 7 bases. This CDR3 comprises 15 residues. V trimming: 4 bases; J trimming: 2 bases; junction bases outside the gene matches: 8. Per germline, CDR1 MNHEY and CDR2 SMNVEV (reference sequence). CDR3 nucleotide sequence: TGTGCCAGCAGTTGGGGGCAGCAGGGGGCCTACGAGCAGTACTTC. Protein sequence: CASSWGQQGAYEQYF.

CDR3 bases: TGTGCCAGCAGCTCGGACAGGTACTACGAGCAGTACTTC. It specifies CASSSDRYYEQYF. J is TRBJ2-7 and V is TRBV5-5; 7 bases map to TRBD1. J gave up 3 bases and V 3 bases, and 3 bases lay outside the gene matches. The CDR3 runs to 13 residues. CDR1 SGHKS and CDR2 YYEKEE come from the germline V gene (reference sequence).

The chain links TRBV28 to TRBJ2-7; D call uncertain. CDR1 is MDHEN, CDR2 SYDVKM, per germline. Deletions cut 6 bases from V and 5 bases from J, with 17 bases between. The CDR3 has 14 amino acids. CDR3 amino acids: CASSLSAVQNEQYF. The DNA for the CDR3 is TGTGCCAGCAGCCTTTCGGCAGTACAGAACGAGCAGTACTTC.

The V call is TRBV6-6, the J call TRBJ1-5; no reliable D call. Germline values: CDR1 MNHNY, CDR2 SVGAGI (reference sequence). Trimming pared 0 bases from V and 4 bases from J, leaving 10 bases between. CDR3 length equals 15 residues. CDR3 loop: CASSYSIPGNQPQHF. In nucleotides, the CDR3 is TGTGCCAGCAGTTACTCGATTCCAGGTAATCAGCCCCAGCATTTT.

The V gene is TRBV15, the J gene TRBJ1-1; the match to TRBD1 covers 7 bases. The CDR3 is 14 amino acids. V trimming: 5 bases; J trimming: 1 base; junction bases outside the gene matches: 4. CDR1 LNHNV and CDR2 YYDKDF come from the germline V gene (reference sequence). CDR3 residues: CATSGRQGNTEAFF. CDR3 in DNA: TGTGCCACCAGCGGCCGACAGGGGAACACTGAAGCTTTCTTT.

The sample holds a few counts of this clone. V usage is TRBV7-3 and J usage is TRBJ2-2; TRBD2 matches 10 bases. This CDR3 comprises 18 residues. The J segment lost 6 bases and the V segment lost 5 bases, leaving 15 bases of the junction unmatched. Per germline, CDR1 SGHTA and CDR2 FQGTGA. CDR3 loop: CASSQSGTSVGPPGELFF. The CDR3 region has the DNA TGTGCCAGCAGCCAGTCCGGGACTAGCGTAGGGCCCCCCGGGGAGCTGTTTTTT.

This clone has just a few counts. The V gene is TRBV11-2, the J gene TRBJ2-5; D possibly corresponds to TRBD2 (6 bases). The CDR3 is 14 amino acids. CDR1 and CDR2 from the germline V gene are SGHAT and FQNNGV. Trimming left V 4 bases short and J 1 base short, with 10 bases between. The CDR3 DNA reads TGTGCCAGCAGCTCCGGGGGTTTCCAAGAGACCCAGTACTTC. As protein: CASSSGGFQETQYF. Drawing the rest from reference TRBV11-2 and TRBJ2-5, the complete variable domain is EAGVAQSPRYKIIEKRQSVAFWCNPISGHATLYWYQQILGQGPKLLIQFQNNGVVDDSQLPKDRFSAERLKGVDSTLKIQPAKLEDSAVYLCASSSGGFQETQYFGPGTRLLVL.

The rearrangement joins TRBV28 to TRBJ2-1; 7 bases are a match to TRBD2. The germline V gene encodes CDR1 MDHEN and CDR2 SYDVKM. The trim removed 5 bases at V and 16 bases at J, leaving 11 bases unmatched. There are 12 residues in the CDR3. CDR3 DNA sequence: TGTGCCAGCAGTGCCCTGAGACTAGCAGGATTCTTC. This encodes CASSALRLAGFF. Based on the CDR3 plus reference TRBV28 and TRBJ2-1, the full variable domain is DVKVTQSSRYLVKRTGEKVFLECVQDMDHENMFWYRQDPGLGLRLIYFSYDVKMKEKGDIPEGYSVSREKKERFSLILESASTNQTSMYLCASSALRLAGFFGPGTRLTVL.

This clone appeared a single time. This chain uses TRBV21-1 with TRBJ2-7; TRBD1 reflects the table's D call only, with no check against the DNA. TRBV21-1 is described as a pseudogene. The CDR3 covers 13 residues. CDR3 region: CASRKTDTYEQYF. The CDR3 coding sequence is TGTGCCAGCAGGAAGACAGATACCTACGAGCAGTACTTC.

The chain joins TRBV5-1 to TRBJ2-1; D gene ambiguous. CDR3 size: 15 residues. Deletions cut 3 bases from V and 0 bases from J, with 10 bases between. Germline CDR1 SGHRS, CDR2 YFSETQ. CDR3 loop: CASSSQTSSYNEQFF. CDR3 DNA sequence: TGCGCCAGCAGCTCACAGACGAGCTCCTACAATGAGCAGTTCTTC.

This chain links TRBV4-1 with TRBJ1-1, with 7 bases aligning to TRBD1. Germline V gives CDR1 MGHRA, CDR2 YSYEKL. CDR3 length equals 15 residues. With V trimmed by 1 base and J by 5 bases, 7 bases remained unmatched. The CDR3 bases are TGCGCCAGCAGCCAAGCGACGAACAGGGGTACTGAAGCTTTCTTT. Its protein product is CASSQATNRGTEAFF.

V usage is TRBV5-1 and J usage is TRBJ2-5, with TRBD2 matching over 12 bases. The CDR3 loop spans 16 amino acids. With V trimmed by 6 bases and J by 2 bases, 8 bases remained unmatched. CDR1 and CDR2 (germline): SGHRS, YFSETQ. Here the CDR3 reads CASTLGLAGTQETQYF. CDR3 DNA: TGCGCCAGCACCCTCGGACTAGCGGGGACACAAGAGACCCAGTACTTC. Combining the CDR3 with reference TRBV5-1 and TRBJ2-5 gives the whole variable domain KAGVTQTPRYLIKTRGQQVTLSCSPISGHRSVSWYQQTPGQGLQFLFEYFSETQRNKGNFPGRFSGRQFSNSRSEMNVSTLELGDSALYLCASTLGLAGTQETQYFGPGTRLLVL.

The rearrangement uses TRBV11-2 and TRBJ2-7, with 10 bases aligning to TRBD2. The CDR3 contains 15 residues. The V gene end was trimmed by 5 bases and the J gene end by 1 base; junction bases not matched to a gene: 5. In germline, CDR1 is SGHAT, CDR2 FQNNGV. The CDR3, as DNA: TGTGCCAGCAGCAAACGACTAGCGGGTTCCTACGAGCAGTACTTC. This codes for CASSKRLAGSYEQYF.

V is TRBV11-2 and J is TRBJ2-3, with TRBD2 as a possible D gene (5 bases). Germline assignment: CDR1 SGHAT and CDR2 FQNNGV. V gave up 5 bases and J gave up 2 bases, with 20 bases separating them. The CDR3 runs to 17 residues. The CDR3 coding sequence is TGTGCCAGCAGCCAACTTGGTTTAGCGACATACACAGATACGCAGTATTTT. It codes for CASSQLGLATYTDTQYF.